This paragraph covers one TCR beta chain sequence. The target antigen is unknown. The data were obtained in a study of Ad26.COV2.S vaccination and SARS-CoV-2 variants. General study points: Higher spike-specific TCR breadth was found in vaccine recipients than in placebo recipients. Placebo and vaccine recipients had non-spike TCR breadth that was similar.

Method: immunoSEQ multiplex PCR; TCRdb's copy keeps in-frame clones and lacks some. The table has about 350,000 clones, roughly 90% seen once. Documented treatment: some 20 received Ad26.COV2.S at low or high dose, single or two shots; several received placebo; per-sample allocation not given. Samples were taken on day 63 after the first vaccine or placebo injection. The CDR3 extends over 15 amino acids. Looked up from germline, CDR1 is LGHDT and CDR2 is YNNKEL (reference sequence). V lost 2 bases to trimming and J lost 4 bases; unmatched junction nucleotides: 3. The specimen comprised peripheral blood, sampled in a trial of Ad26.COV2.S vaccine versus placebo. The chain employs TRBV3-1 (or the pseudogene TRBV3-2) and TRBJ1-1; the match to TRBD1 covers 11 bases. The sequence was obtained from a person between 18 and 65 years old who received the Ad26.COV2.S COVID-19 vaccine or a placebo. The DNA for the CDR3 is TGTGCCAGCAGCCAATCGGACAGGGGGCCCACTGAAGCTTTCTTT. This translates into CASSQSDRGPTEAFF.